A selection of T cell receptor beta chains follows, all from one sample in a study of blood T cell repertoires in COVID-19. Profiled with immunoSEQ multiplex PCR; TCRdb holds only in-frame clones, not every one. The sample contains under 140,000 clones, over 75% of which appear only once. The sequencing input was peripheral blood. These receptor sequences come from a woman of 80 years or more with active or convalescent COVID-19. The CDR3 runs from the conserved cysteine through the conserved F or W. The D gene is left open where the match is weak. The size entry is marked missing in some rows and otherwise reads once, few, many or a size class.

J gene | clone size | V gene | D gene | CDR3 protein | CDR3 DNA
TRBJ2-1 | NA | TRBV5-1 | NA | CASSLASAYAYNEQFF | TGCGCCAGCAGCTTGGCAAGCGCCTACGCCTACAATGAGCAGTTCTTC
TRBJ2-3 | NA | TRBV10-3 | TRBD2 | CAISESFAGGLTDTQYF | TGTGCCATCAGTGAGTCTTTTGCGGGAGGGCTCACAGATACGCAGTATTTT
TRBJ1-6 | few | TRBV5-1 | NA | CASSREQGNSPLHF | TGCGCCAGCAGCCGTGAACAGGGAAATTCACCCCTCCACTTT
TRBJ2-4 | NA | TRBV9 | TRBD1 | CASSVDLTGVRYF | TGTGCCAGCAGCGTCGATCTAACAGGGGTGCGGTACTTC
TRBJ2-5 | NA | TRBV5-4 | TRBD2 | CASRAWGRVETQYF | TGTGCCAGCAGAGCTTGGGGGAGGGTTGAGACCCAGTACTTC
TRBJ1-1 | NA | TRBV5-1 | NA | CASSFDGGTEAFF | TGCGCCAGCAGCTTCGACGGGGGGACTGAAGCTTTCTTT
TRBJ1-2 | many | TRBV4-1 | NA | CASSQTGTQNYGYTF | TGCGCCAGCAGCCAAACCGGGACACAGAACTATGGCTACACCTTC
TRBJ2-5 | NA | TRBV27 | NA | CASSRSRQKETQYF | TGTGCCAGCAGTCGGTCCAGGCAGAAAGAGACCCAGTACTTC
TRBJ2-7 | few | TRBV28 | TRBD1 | CASSLAGGPYEQYF | TGTGCCAGCAGTTTGGCAGGGGGCCCCTACGAGCAGTACTTC
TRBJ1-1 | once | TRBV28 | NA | CASSGGQSMNTEAFF | TGTGCCAGCAGCGGTGGACAGTCCATGAACACTGAAGCTTTCTTT
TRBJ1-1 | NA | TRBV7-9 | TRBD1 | CASSPAGRQQGTEAFF | TGTGCCAGCAGCCCCGCGGGACGGCAACAGGGGACTGAAGCTTTCTTT
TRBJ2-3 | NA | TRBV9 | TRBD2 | CASSPRTSNTDTQYF | TGTGCCAGCAGCCCGCGGACTAGCAACACAGATACGCAGTATTTT
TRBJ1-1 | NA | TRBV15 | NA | CATSNRGWTEAFF | TGTGCCACCAGCAATAGGGGGTGGACTGAAGCTTTCTTT
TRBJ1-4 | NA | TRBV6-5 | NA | CATMLQGGEKLFF | TGTGCCACCATGTTACAGGGAGGGGAAAAACTGTTTTTT
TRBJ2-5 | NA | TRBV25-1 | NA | CASSEVRTVQETQYF | TGTGCCAGCAGTGAAGTGCGGACAGTCCAAGAGACCCAGTACTTC
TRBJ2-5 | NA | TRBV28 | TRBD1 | CASSSQGASGETQYF | TGTGCCAGCAGCTCACAGGGGGCTTCTGGGGAGACCCAGTACTTC
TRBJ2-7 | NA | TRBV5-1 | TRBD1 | CASSSNTQGSYEQYF | TGCGCCAGCAGCTCAAATACACAGGGGAGCTACGAGCAGTACTTC
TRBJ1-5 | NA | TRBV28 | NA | CASSLWTSRVGNQPQHF | TGTGCCAGCAGCCTATGGACTTCCCGGGTGGGCAATCAGCCCCAGCATTTT
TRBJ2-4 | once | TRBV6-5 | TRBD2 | CASRERGTAKNIQYF | TGTGCCAGCAGGGAGCGGGGGACGGCCAAAAACATTCAGTACTTC
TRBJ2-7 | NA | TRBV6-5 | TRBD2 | CATASGSYEQYF | TGTGCCACCGCTAGCGGTTCCTACGAGCAGTACTTC
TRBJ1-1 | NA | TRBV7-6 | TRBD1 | CASSLQTGTEAFF | TGTGCCAGCAGCTTACAGACAGGGACTGAAGCTTTCTTT
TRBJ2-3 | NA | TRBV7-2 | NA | CASSAEPTDTQYF | TGTGCCAGCAGCGCGGAACCCACAGATACGCAGTATTTT
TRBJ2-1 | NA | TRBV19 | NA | CASSIGPSSYNEQFF | TGTGCCAGTAGTATAGGGCCCAGCTCCTACAATGAGCAGTTCTTC
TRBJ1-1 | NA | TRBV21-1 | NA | CASVNRKANTEAFF | TGTGCCAGCGTAAACAGGAAAGCGAACACTGAAGCTTTCTTT
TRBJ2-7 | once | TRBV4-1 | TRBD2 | CASSQDVSGGRRLAGGRAEQYF | TGCGCCAGCAGCCAAGACGTTTCGGGGGGGAGGCGTCTAGCGGGAGGAAGGGCCGAGCAGTACTTC
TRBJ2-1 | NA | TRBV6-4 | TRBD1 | CASRPDRASGEQFF | TGTGCCAGCAGGCCGGACAGGGCCTCGGGTGAGCAGTTCTTC
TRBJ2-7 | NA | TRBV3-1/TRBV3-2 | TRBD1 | CASSPGGRGTQYF | TGTGCCAGCAGCCCAGGGGGCCGGGGGACGCAGTACTTC
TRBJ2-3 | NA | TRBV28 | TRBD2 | CASSLPSAGGRDTQYF | TGTGCCAGCAGTTTACCGTCAGCGGGAGGGCGTGATACGCAGTATTTT
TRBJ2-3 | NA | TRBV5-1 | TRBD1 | CASSLDRERTDTQYF | TGCGCCAGCAGCTTAGACAGGGAGCGCACAGATACGCAGTATTTT
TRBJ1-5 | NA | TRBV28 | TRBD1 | CASSGYPQGPDQPQHF | TGTGCCAGCAGTGGATACCCACAGGGGCCGGATCAGCCCCAGCATTTT
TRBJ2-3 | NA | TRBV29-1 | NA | CSACTDTQYF | TGCAGCGCCTGCACAGATACGCAGTATTTT
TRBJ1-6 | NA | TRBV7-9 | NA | CASSLAVGEVSPLHF | TGTGCCAGCAGCTTAGCGGTAGGGGAGGTCTCACCCCTCCACTTT
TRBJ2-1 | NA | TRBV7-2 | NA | CASSFGLAAEQFF | TGTGCCAGCAGCTTTGGTTTGGCGGCCGAGCAGTTCTTC
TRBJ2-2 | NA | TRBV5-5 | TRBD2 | CASSLAGGVTGELFF | TGTGCCAGCAGCTTAGCGGGAGGGGTCACCGGGGAGCTGTTTTTT
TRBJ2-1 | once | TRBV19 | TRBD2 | CASSARTSGNNEQFF | TGTGCCAGTAGTGCCCGGACTAGCGGGAACAATGAGCAGTTCTTC
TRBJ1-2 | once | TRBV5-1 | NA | CASSLAGRAGAYGYTF | TGCGCCAGCAGCTTGGCCGGGAGAGCTGGGGCCTATGGCTACACCTTC
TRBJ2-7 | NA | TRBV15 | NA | CATSIQGAGGGPYEQYF | TGTGCCACCAGCATCCAGGGGGCGGGAGGGGGCCCCTACGAGCAGTACTTC
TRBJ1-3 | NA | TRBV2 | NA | CASSVEVTIYF | TGTGCCAGCAGTGTGGAGGTCACCATATATTTT
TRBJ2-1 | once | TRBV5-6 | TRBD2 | CASTGGSSYNEQFF | TGTGCCAGCACCGGGGGGAGCTCCTACAATGAGCAGTTCTTC
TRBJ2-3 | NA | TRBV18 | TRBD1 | CASSEGTGGQDTQYF | TGTGCCAGCTCAGAGGGGACAGGGGGTCAAGATACGCAGTATTTT
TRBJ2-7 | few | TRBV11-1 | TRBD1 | CASSFGQGDSYEQYF | TGTGCCAGCAGCTTTGGACAGGGGGATTCCTACGAGCAGTACTTC
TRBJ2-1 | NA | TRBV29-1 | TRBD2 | CSGGGSGSRNEQFF | TGCAGCGGAGGCGGCAGCGGGAGTAGGAATGAGCAGTTCTTC
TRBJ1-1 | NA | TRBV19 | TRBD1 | CASEDRSRGNTEAFF | TGTGCCAGTGAGGACAGGAGCCGGGGGAACACTGAAGCTTTCTTT
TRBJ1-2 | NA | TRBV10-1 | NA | CASRPQFFSGCTF | TGCGCCAGCAGGCCACAGTTCTTCTCTGGCTGCACCTTC
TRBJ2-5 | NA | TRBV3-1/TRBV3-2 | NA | CASSQDRGETQYF | TGTGCCAGCAGCCAAGACAGGGGAGAGACCCAGTACTTC
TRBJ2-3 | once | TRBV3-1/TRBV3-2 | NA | CASSRLSVDTQYF | TGTGCCAGCAGCCGGTTGAGTGTGGATACGCAGTATTTT
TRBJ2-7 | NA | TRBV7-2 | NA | CASSPQWTISRRGEQYF | TGTGCCAGCAGTCCCCAATGGACTATCTCACGTCGGGGTGAGCAGTACTTC
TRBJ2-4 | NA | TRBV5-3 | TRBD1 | CARSHGTGGAVRTKNIQYF | TGTGCCAGAAGCCATGGGACAGGGGGCGCGGTTAGGACCAAAAACATTCAGTACTTC
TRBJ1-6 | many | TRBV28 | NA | CASSLSGAHHSPLHF | TGTGCCAGCAGTTTATCAGGGGCTCATCATTCACCCCTCCACTTT
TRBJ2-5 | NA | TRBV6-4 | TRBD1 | CASSDGDRVVETQYF | TGTGCCAGCAGTGACGGAGACAGGGTTGTGGAGACCCAGTACTTC
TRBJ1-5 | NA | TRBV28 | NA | CASSGAGAVSLGAQHF | TGTGCCAGCAGTGGCGCTGGGGCCGTTAGCCTTGGGGCCCAGCATTTT
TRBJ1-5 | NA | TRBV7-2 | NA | CASSSQGINQPQHF | TGTGCCAGCAGCTCCCAGGGAATCAATCAGCCCCAGCATTTT
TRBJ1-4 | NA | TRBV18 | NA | CASSPPITSGEKLFF | TGTGCCAGCTCACCGCCTATTACTTCGGGTGAAAAACTGTTTTTT